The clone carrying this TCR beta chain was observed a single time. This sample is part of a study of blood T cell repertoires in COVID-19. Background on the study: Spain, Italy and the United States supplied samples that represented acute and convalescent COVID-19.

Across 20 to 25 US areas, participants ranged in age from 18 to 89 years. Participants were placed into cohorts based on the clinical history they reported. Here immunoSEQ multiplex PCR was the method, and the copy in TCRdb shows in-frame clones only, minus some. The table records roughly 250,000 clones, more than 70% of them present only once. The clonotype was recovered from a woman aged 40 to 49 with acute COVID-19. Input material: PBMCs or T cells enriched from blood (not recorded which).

The CDR3 sequence: CSNSGGNEQFF. CDR3 sequence (DNA): TGCAGCAATAGCGGGGGCAATGAGCAGTTCTTC. This rearrangement joins TRBV29-1 to TRBJ2-1; TRBD2 matches at 9 bases. The CDR3 consists of 11 residues. Germline V gene data show CDR1 as SQVTM and CDR2 as ANQGSEA. V shed 8 bases and J 6 bases; nucleotides not matched to a gene: 2.